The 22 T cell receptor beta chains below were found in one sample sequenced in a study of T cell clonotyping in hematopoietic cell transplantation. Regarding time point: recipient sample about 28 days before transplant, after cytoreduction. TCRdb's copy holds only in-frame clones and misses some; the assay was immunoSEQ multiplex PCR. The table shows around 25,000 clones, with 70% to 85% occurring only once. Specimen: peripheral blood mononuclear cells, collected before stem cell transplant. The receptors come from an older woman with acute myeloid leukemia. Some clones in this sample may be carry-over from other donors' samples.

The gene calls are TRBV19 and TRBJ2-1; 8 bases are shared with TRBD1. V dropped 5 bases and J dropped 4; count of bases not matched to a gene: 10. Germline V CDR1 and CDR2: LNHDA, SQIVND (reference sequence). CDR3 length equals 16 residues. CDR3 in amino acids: CASSSRDRRGYNEQFF. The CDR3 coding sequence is TGTGCCAGTAGTTCCCGGGACAGGCGAGGGTACAATGAGCAGTTCTTC.

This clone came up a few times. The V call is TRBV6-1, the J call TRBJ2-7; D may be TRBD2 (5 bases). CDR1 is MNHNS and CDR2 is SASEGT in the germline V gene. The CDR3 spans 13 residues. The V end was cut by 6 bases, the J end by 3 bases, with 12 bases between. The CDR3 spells CASSLTEGYEQYF. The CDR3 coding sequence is TGTGCCAGCAGCCTAACAGAGGGCTACGAGCAGTACTTC.

In DNA, the CDR3 is TGTGCCAGCAGCTCTGGTGGCTACTCTGGAAACACCATATATTTT. Translation gives CASSSGGYSGNTIYF. J is TRBJ1-3 and V is TRBV7-2; no firm D call. Between the trimmed V and J ends, which lost 4 bases and 0 bases, there was a span of 10 bases. Germline CDR1 SGHTA, CDR2 FQGNSA. The CDR3 runs to 15 residues.

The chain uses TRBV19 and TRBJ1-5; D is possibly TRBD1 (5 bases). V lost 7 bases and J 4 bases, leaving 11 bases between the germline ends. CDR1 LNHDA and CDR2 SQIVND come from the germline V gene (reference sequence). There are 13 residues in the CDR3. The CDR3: CASNQGRNQPQHF. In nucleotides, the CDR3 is TGTGCCAGTAACCAGGGACGAAATCAGCCCCAGCATTTT.

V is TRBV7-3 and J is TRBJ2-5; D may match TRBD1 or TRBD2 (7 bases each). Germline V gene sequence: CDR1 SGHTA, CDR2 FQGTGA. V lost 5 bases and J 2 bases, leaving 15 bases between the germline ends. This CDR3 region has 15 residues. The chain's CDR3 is CASSAGGGSQETQYF. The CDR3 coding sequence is TGTGCCAGCAGCGCAGGGGGGGGAAGTCAAGAGACCCAGTACTTC.

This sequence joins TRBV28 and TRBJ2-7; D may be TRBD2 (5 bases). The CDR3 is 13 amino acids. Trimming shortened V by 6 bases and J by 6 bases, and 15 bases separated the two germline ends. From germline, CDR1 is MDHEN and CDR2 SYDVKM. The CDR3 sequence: CASSQGLFAEQYF. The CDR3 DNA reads TGTGCCAGCAGCCAAGGACTTTTCGCCGAGCAGTACTTC.

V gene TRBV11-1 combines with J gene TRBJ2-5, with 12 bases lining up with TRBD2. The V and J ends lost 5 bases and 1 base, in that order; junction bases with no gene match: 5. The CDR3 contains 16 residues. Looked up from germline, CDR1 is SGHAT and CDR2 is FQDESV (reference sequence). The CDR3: CASSLGTSGSQETQYF. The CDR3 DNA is TGTGCCAGCAGCCTAGGGACTAGCGGGTCCCAAGAGACCCAGTACTTC.

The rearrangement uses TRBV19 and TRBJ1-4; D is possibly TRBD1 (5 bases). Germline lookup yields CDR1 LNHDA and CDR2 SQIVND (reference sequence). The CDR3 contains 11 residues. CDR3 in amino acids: CATTANEKLFF. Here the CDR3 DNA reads TGTGCAACGACAGCTAATGAAAAACTGTTTTTT. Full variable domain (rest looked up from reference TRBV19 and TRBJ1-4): DGGITQSPKYLFRKEGQNVTLSCEQNLNHDAMYWYRQDPGQGLRLIYYSQIVNDFQKGDIAEGYSVSREKKESFPLTVTSAQKNPTAFYLCATTANEKLFFGSGTQLSVL.

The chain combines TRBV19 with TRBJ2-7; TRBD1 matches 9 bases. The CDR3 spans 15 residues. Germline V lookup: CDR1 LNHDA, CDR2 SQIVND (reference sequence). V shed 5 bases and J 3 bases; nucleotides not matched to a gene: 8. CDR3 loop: CASSPTTGGIYEQYF. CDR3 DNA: TGTGCCAGTAGTCCAACGACAGGGGGAATCTACGAGCAGTACTTC.

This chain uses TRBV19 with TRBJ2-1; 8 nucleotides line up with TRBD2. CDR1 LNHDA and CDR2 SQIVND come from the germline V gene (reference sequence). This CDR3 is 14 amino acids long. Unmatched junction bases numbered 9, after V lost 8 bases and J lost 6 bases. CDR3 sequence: CASVRGGDSNEQFF. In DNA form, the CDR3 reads TGTGCCAGTGTCCGGGGGGGGGACTCCAATGAGCAGTTCTTC.

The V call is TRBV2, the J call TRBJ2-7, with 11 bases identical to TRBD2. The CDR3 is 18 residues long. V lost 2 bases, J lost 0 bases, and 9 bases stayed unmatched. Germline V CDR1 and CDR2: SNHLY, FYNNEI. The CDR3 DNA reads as TGTGCCAGCAGTGAAAGGGGTGGTACTAGCGGGAGCTCCTACGAGCAGTACTTC. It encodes CASSERGGTSGSSYEQYF.

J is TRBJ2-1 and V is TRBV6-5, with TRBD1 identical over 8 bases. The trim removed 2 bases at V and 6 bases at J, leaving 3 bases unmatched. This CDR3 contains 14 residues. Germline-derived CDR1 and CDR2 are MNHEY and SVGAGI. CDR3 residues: CASSYGQGGNEQFF. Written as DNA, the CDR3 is TGTGCCAGCAGTTACGGACAGGGTGGCAATGAGCAGTTCTTC.

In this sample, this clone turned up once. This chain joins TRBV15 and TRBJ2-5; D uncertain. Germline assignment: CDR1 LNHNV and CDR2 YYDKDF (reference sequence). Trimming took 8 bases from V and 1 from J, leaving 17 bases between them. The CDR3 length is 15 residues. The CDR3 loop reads CATGGRQWGQETQYF. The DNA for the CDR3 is TGTGCCACCGGTGGGCGGCAATGGGGCCAAGAGACCCAGTACTTC. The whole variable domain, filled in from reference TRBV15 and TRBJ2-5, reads DAMVIQNPRYQVTQFGKPVTLSCSQTLNHNVMYWYQQKSSQAPKLLFHYYDKDFNNEADTPDNFQSRRPNTSFCFLDIRSPGLGDTAMYLCATGGRQWGQETQYFGPGTRLLVL.

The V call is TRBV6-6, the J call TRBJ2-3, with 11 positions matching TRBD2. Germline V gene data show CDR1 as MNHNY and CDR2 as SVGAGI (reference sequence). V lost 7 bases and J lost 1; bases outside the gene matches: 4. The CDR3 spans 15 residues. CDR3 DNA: TGTGCCAGCATTCCGACTAGCGGGGGCACAGATACGCAGTATTTT. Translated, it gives CASIPTSGGTDTQYF.

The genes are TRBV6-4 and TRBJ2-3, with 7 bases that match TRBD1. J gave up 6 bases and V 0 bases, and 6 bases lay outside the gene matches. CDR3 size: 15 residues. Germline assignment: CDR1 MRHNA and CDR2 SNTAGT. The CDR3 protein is CASSDSRQGSDTQYF. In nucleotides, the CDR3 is TGTGCCAGCAGTGACTCGCGACAGGGCTCCGATACGCAGTATTTT.

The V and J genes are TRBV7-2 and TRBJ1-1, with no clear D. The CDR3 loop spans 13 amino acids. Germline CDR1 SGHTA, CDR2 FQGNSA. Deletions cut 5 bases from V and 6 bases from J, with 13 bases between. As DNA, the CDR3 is TGTGCCAGCAGCCCGCCCGGGGTGGCTGAAGCTTTCTTT. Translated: CASSPPGVAEAFF.

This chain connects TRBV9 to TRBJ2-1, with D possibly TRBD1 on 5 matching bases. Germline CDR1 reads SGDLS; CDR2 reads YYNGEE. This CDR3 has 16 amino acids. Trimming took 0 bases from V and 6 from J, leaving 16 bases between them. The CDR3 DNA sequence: TGTGCCAGCAGCGTAGGTGGGGCCGCCGGGCTCAATGAGCAGTTCTTC. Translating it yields CASSVGGAAGLNEQFF.

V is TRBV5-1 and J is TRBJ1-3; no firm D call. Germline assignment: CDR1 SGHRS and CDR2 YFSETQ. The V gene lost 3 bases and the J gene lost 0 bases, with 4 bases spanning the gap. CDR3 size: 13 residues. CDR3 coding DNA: TGCGCCAGCAGCTGGGTCTCTGGAAACACCATATATTTT. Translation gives CASSWVSGNTIYF.

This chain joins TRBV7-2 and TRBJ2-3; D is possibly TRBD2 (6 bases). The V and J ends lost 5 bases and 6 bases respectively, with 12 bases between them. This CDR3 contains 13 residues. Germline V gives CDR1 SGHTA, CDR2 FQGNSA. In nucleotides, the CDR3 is TGTGCCAGCAGCCCCCGGAGGGCGGATACGCAGTATTTT. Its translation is CASSPRRADTQYF.

CDR3 nucleotides: TGTGCCAGTAGTATCAGGCTGAACACTGAAGCTTTCTTT. This gives the protein CASSIRLNTEAFF. The gene calls are TRBV19 and TRBJ1-1; D call uncertain. Trimming removed 3 bases at V and 0 bases at J, with 5 bases between. The CDR3 covers 13 residues. Germline CDR1 is LNHDA and CDR2 is SQIVND (reference sequence).

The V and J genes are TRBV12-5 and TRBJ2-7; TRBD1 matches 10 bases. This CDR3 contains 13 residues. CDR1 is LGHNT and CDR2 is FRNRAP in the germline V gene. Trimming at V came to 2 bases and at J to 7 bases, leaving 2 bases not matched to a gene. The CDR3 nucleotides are TGTGCTAGTGGTTTGAGGGGACAGGGGGAGCAGTACTTC. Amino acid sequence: CASGLRGQGEQYF.

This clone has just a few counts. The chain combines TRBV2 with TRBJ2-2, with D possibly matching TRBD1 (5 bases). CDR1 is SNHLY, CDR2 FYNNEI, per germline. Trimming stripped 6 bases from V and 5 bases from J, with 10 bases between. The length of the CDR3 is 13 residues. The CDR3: CASRRGGTGELFF. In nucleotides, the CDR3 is TGTGCCAGCAGAAGGGGCGGTACCGGGGAGCTGTTTTTT.